The 16 T cell receptor beta chains reported below all come from one sample, sequenced in a study of T cell responses to AZD1222 COVID-19 vaccine. Some clones are missing from TCRdb's copy, which holds only in-frame ones; the method was immunoSEQ multiplex PCR. The sample shows about 120,000 clones, 85% to 90% of them seen only once. The sample was peripheral blood, taken on day 0 of AZD1222 vaccination. The source of these receptors is an adult in good health.

The chain has TRBV10-2 and TRBJ2-1, with 10 bases identical to TRBD2. With V trimmed by 8 bases and J by 6 bases, 4 bases remained unmatched. CDR1 is WSHSY and CDR2 is SAAADI in the germline V gene. There are 13 residues in the CDR3. CDR3 region: CASLAGAANEQFF. The CDR3 DNA reads as TGCGCCAGCCTAGCGGGAGCTGCCAATGAGCAGTTCTTC.

This clone has only one observation. The rearrangement links TRBV5-1 to TRBJ1-6, with D possibly matching TRBD1 (6 bases). From germline, CDR1 is SGHRS and CDR2 YFSETQ. V was pared by 8 bases and J by 7 bases, with 19 bases between. This CDR3 is built from 15 residues. The CDR3 DNA reads as TGCGCCAGGAAAAGGGGGGCGCTTAGCAATTCACCCCTCCACTTT. It yields the protein CARKRGALSNSPLHF.

The V call is TRBV9, the J call TRBJ1-2; D remains unclear. V gave up 2 bases and J gave up 1 base, with 6 bases separating them. CDR1 and CDR2 (germline): SGDLS, YYNGEE. The CDR3 covers 13 residues. This CDR3 reads CASSVGSNYGYTF. The DNA of the CDR3 is TGTGCCAGCAGCGTTGGGAGTAACTATGGCTACACCTTC.

J is TRBJ2-5 and V is TRBV2, with a weak D call TRBD2 (6 bases). This CDR3 is 14 amino acids long. V was pared by 4 bases and J by 1 base, with 10 bases between. Germline V gene data show CDR1 as SNHLY and CDR2 as FYNNEI. The CDR3 sequence is CASSVYGGQETQYF. The DNA for the CDR3 is TGTGCCAGCAGTGTTTACGGGGGCCAAGAGACCCAGTACTTC.

V gene TRBV29-1 combines with J gene TRBJ2-1; D might be TRBD1 (6 bases). In germline, CDR1 is SQVTM, CDR2 ANQGSEA. The germline V and J ends were trimmed by 5 bases and 5 bases, with 16 bases remaining between them. This CDR3 contains 14 residues. The CDR3 DNA follows: TGCAGCGTTTCTGGACAGAAGACCAACAATGAGCAGTTCTTC. It encodes CSVSGQKTNNEQFF.

The chain joins TRBV12-3 or TRBV12-4 to TRBJ1-1, with TRBD1 identical over 7 bases. The CDR3 covers 13 residues. V lost 1 base, J lost 4 bases, and 0 bases stayed unmatched. CDR3 residues: CASSLGQGTEAFF. CDR3 bases: TGTGCCAGCAGTTTAGGACAGGGCACTGAAGCTTTCTTT.

The rearrangement uses TRBV27 and TRBJ1-1, with a tentative D call TRBD1 (5 bases). The germline V gene has CDR1 MNHEY and CDR2 SMNVEV (reference sequence). Trimming stripped 6 bases from V and 1 base from J, with 18 bases between. The CDR3 length is 16 residues. In DNA form, the CDR3 reads TGTGCCAGCAGGGATTCTCCGGCCAGGGCGAACACTGAAGCTTTCTTT. Its translation: CASRDSPARANTEAFF.

The chain carries TRBV7-3 and TRBJ2-7, with TRBD2 as a possible D gene (5 bases). CDR1 SGHTA and CDR2 FQGTGA come from the germline V gene. This CDR3 has 12 residues. Trimming took 11 bases from V and 3 from J, leaving 14 bases between them. The CDR3 DNA follows: TGTGCCTCCGGGGAGCTCCACTACGAGCAGTACTTC. Translation: CASGELHYEQYF.

The chain couples TRBV25-1 to TRBJ1-1, with a weak D call TRBD1 (6 bases). This CDR3 is 15 amino acids long. Germline CDR1 reads MGHDK; CDR2 reads SYGVNS. The germline V and J ends were trimmed by 7 bases and 1 base, with 16 bases remaining between them. CDR3 coding DNA: TGTGCCAGCATCCCTCAGGGGAGAGGGAACACTGAAGCTTTCTTT. This codes for CASIPQGRGNTEAFF.

This rearrangement joins TRBV6-5 to TRBJ1-3; no clear D gene. CDR3 size: 15 residues. Trimming shortened V by 5 bases and J by 0 bases, and 11 bases separated the two germline ends. CDR1 and CDR2 (germline): MNHEY, SVGAGI. CDR3 nucleotides: TGTGCCAGCAGTCCGATTCACATCTCTGGAAACACCATATATTTT. Protein: CASSPIHISGNTIYF.

V usage is TRBV28 and J usage is TRBJ1-6; perhaps TRBD1 as D (5 bases). Germline V lookup: CDR1 MDHEN, CDR2 SYDVKM. The CDR3 consists of 13 residues. The germline V and J ends were trimmed by 5 bases and 9 bases, with 11 bases remaining between them. The CDR3 loop is CASSLRTSSPLHF. For the CDR3, the DNA is TGTGCCAGCAGTCTGCGGACAAGTTCACCCCTCCACTTT. The complete variable domain, with remaining parts taken from reference TRBV28 and TRBJ1-6, reads DVKVTQSSRYLVKRTGEKVFLECVQDMDHENMFWYRQDPGLGLRLIYFSYDVKMKEKGDIPEGYSVSREKKERFSLILESASTNQTSMYLCASSLRTSSPLHFGNGTRLTVT.

V is TRBV9 and J is TRBJ1-3; D is unclear. Trimming stripped 4 bases from V and 5 bases from J, with 10 bases between. The CDR3 is made up of 13 amino acids. Germline V gene lookup returns CDR1 SGDLS and CDR2 YYNGEE. CDR3 sequence: CASSRETRNTIYF. The CDR3 DNA sequence: TGTGCCAGCAGCCGGGAGACTAGAAACACCATATATTTT. Combining the CDR3 with reference TRBV9 and TRBJ1-3 gives the whole variable domain DSGVTQTPKHLITATGQRVTLRCSPRSGDLSVYWYQQSLDQGLQFLIQYYNGEERAKGNILERFSAQQFPDLHSELNLSSLELGDSALYFCASSRETRNTIYFGEGSWLTVV.

The V call is TRBV9, the J call TRBJ2-1, with TRBD2 matching over 9 bases. Unmatched junction bases numbered 3, after V lost 1 base and J lost 4 bases. Germline V gene data show CDR1 as SGDLS and CDR2 as YYNGEE. This CDR3 contains 15 residues. The CDR3 sequence is CASSVPSGEYNEQFF. Here the CDR3 DNA reads TGTGCCAGCAGCGTACCTAGCGGGGAATACAATGAGCAGTTCTTC.

The chain is built from TRBV14 and TRBJ2-3, with D maybe TRBD2 (6 bases). The CDR3 loop spans 15 amino acids. Looked up from germline, CDR1 is SGHDN and CDR2 is FVKESK. V gave up 0 bases and J gave up 4 bases, with 11 bases separating them. Written as DNA, the CDR3 is TGTGCCAGCAGCCAAGAGTTGGGCGGGGCAGATACGCAGTATTTT. It translates to CASSQELGGADTQYF.

Here the CDR3 reads CASSSTAYEQYF. The CDR3 DNA reads TGTGCCAGCAGTTCCACAGCTTACGAGCAGTACTTC. The V and J genes are TRBV27 and TRBJ2-7; D not certain. Trimming shortened V by 4 bases and J by 4 bases, and 8 bases separated the two germline ends. Germline CDR1 MNHEY, CDR2 SMNVEV (reference sequence). CDR3 size: 12 residues.

The V and J genes are TRBV5-1 and TRBJ1-3; weak D call: TRBD1 (6 bases). Germline-derived CDR1 and CDR2 are SGHRS and YFSETQ. Trimming removed 2 bases from V and 3 bases from J, with 12 bases in between. The length of the CDR3 is 15 residues. The CDR3 protein is CASSFGGALGNTIYF. The CDR3 DNA follows: TGCGCCAGCAGCTTTGGGGGGGCGCTTGGAAACACCATATATTTT.